The 18 T cell receptor beta chains given below trace back to one sample, sequenced in a study of CD8 T cells in Susac syndrome. Random-hexamer reverse transcription was applied to about 0.5 to 1 ug RNA. MiXCR, run by TCRdb on the immunoSEQ multiplex PCR reads, gives a single entry per CDR3 protein. This table holds about 120,000 distinct CDR3 sequences, roughly 95% found once. The sample comprised CD4+ T cells from PBMCs. The receptors come from a human donor with Susac syndrome.

This clonotype has just one count. This sequence joins TRBV28 and TRBJ2-5; TRBD1 might be the D (6 bases). This CDR3 comprises 14 residues. CDR1 and CDR2 (germline): MDHEN, SYDVKM. The germline V and J ends were trimmed by 4 bases and 5 bases, with 14 bases remaining between them. CDR3 loop: CASSSHRAQETQYF. The DNA for the CDR3 is TGTGCCAGCAGTTCGCACAGGGCTCAGGAGACCCAGTACTTC.

The rearrangement links TRBV7-9 to TRBJ2-1, with 10 bases lining up with TRBD2. Germline V CDR1 and CDR2: SEHNR, FQNEAQ (reference sequence). This CDR3 spans 15 amino acids. V shed 2 bases and J 9 bases; nucleotides not matched to a gene: 7. CDR3 sequence: CASSLSNSGRTEQFF. CDR3 DNA sequence: TGTGCCAGCAGCTTATCCAATAGCGGGAGGACTGAGCAGTTCTTC.

This chain joins TRBV12-3 or TRBV12-4 and TRBJ2-3; 9 bases match TRBD2. With V trimmed by 4 bases and J by 6 bases, 11 bases remained unmatched. This CDR3 has 16 amino acids. CDR3 protein: CASSWGRREGQDTQYF. The CDR3 bases are TGTGCCAGCAGTTGGGGGCGGCGGGAGGGCCAGGATACGCAGTATTTT.

Comment on this clonotype: No conserved phenylalanine or tryptophan is present at the end of the CDR3, so a read error is the likely explanation. It is unclear where the CDR3 begins or ends on the DNA, so no DNA is shown, and the CDR3 is as TCRdb lists it. The chain combines TRBV3-1 with TRBJ2-1; the table's TRBD2 call for D was not verified on the DNA. Ends included, the CDR3 has 13 residues. The germline gives CDR1 LGHDT, CDR2 YNNKEL (reference sequence). The CDR3 sequence is CASSLTSGRKKFL.

The chain couples TRBV12-3 or TRBV12-4 to TRBJ1-5; D uncertain. CDR3 length: 12 residues. The V end lost 5 bases, the J end lost 11 bases, and 13 bases lay between the germline ends. CDR3 DNA: TGTGCCAGCAGTCGGACGGACTCGACCCAGCATTTT. Protein: CASSRTDSTQHF.

A single count supports this clonotype. CDR3 region: CSARNPRESTYEQYF. The DNA of the CDR3 is TGCAGTGCTAGAAACCCACGGGAGTCTACCTACGAGCAGTACTTC. This chain uses TRBV20-1 with TRBJ2-7; a possible D gene is TRBD2 (6 bases). CDR1 DFQATT and CDR2 SNEGSKA come from the germline V gene (reference sequence). Deletions cut 2 bases from V and 2 bases from J, with 16 bases between. The CDR3 runs 15 residues.

The chain recombines TRBV7-2 with TRBJ2-7; D is undetermined. CDR1 and CDR2 from the germline V gene are SGHTA and FQGNSA. The CDR3 is 12 amino acids. The V and J ends lost 5 bases and 0 bases respectively, with 5 bases between them. The CDR3 spells CASSPNSYEQYF. CDR3 coding DNA: TGTGCCAGCAGCCCAAACTCCTACGAGCAGTACTTC.

The genes are TRBV29-1 and TRBJ2-5; 8 bases align to TRBD2. Germline V gene data show CDR1 as SQVTM and CDR2 as ANQGSEA. The trim removed 5 bases at V and 5 bases at J, leaving 1 base unmatched. This CDR3 has 11 amino acids. CDR3 sequence reads: CSVPGGETQYF. The CDR3 DNA is TGCAGCGTTCCGGGAGGGGAGACCCAGTACTTC.

This chain uses TRBV7-2 with TRBJ2-5, with D hard to call. This CDR3 spans 12 amino acids. Trimming left V 3 bases short and J 6 bases short, with 8 bases between. Germline CDR1 and CDR2: SGHTA and FQGNSA. CDR3 sequence reads: CASSFEVKTQYF. CDR3 DNA sequence: TGTGCCAGCAGCTTCGAAGTAAAGACCCAGTACTTC.

The gene calls are TRBV20-1 and TRBJ2-1, with TRBD2 matching 7 bases. The CDR3 consists of 14 residues. CDR1 is DFQATT and CDR2 is SNEGSKA in the germline V gene (reference sequence). Trimming took 5 bases from V and 0 from J; bases not matched to a gene: 4. CDR3 DNA sequence: TGCAGTGCTCTAGCGGCAAGCTCCTACAATGAGCAGTTCTTC. Translating gives CSALAASSYNEQFF.

As regards this clonotype: An end of the junction does not agree with germline; a read error may underlie this. The V gene is TRBV29-1, the J gene TRBJ2-1, with D tentatively TRBD1 (6 bases). Germline V lookup: CDR1 SQVTM, CDR2 ANQGSEA. The CDR3 is 10 amino acids. The CDR3 region is CSVDGTPPPF. The CDR3 DNA reads as TGCAGCGTTGACGGGACACCCCCACCCTTC.

The chain has TRBV5-4 and TRBJ2-1, with D hard to call. This CDR3 region has 15 residues. Looked up from germline, CDR1 is SGHNT and CDR2 is YYREEE (reference sequence). The ends were cut back, 0 bases at V and 6 bases at J, with 13 bases in the middle. The CDR3 here is CASSLESLVPNEQFF. CDR3 DNA: TGTGCCAGCAGCTTGGAGAGTCTGGTACCCAATGAGCAGTTCTTC.

The chain has TRBV6-5 and TRBJ2-7, with 7 bases fitting TRBD2. Per germline, CDR1 MNHEY and CDR2 SVGAGI. This CDR3 has 14 amino acids. Trimming at V came to 8 bases and at J to 4 bases, leaving 11 bases not matched to a gene. This chain's CDR3 is CASRRREGGYEQYF. Here the CDR3 DNA reads TGTGCCAGCCGGCGGAGGGAGGGCGGGTACGAGCAGTACTTC.

V and J are TRBV11-2 and TRBJ2-7; D is perhaps TRBD2 (6 bases). The CDR3 is 16 amino acids. Trimming took 1 base from V and 0 from J, leaving 13 bases between them. The germline CDR1 and CDR2 sequences are SGHAT and FQNNGV. The CDR3 sequence is CASSLALGGISYEQYF. As DNA, the CDR3 is TGTGCCAGCAGCTTAGCTCTGGGGGGAATCTCCTACGAGCAGTACTTC.

The rearrangement uses TRBV9 and TRBJ2-1; TRBD2 aligns across 12 bases. The germline CDR1 and CDR2 sequences are SGDLS and YYNGEE. V lost 4 bases to trimming and J lost 8 bases; unmatched junction nucleotides: 7. This CDR3 region has 15 residues. In DNA form, the CDR3 reads TGTGCCAGCAGCATGACTAGCGGGAGAGGGGATGAGCAGTTCTTC. Translating it yields CASSMTSGRGDEQFF.

This clonotype appeared once. This sequence joins TRBV20-1 and TRBJ2-2; perhaps D is TRBD1 or TRBD2 (5 bases each). The V end lost 3 bases, the J end lost 4 bases, and 9 bases lay between the germline ends. The CDR3 has 13 residues. Germline V gives CDR1 DFQATT, CDR2 SNEGSKA (reference sequence). Here the CDR3 DNA reads TGCAGTGCTAGGTCCGGGGCCACCGGGGAGCTGTTTTTT. This translates into CSARSGATGELFF.

CDR3 DNA sequence: TGTGCCAGCAGCCAAGATCTGCAGGGGGCGCAGAAGACCCAGTACTTC. Residues: CASSQDLQGAQKTQYF. The rearrangement uses TRBV4-2 and TRBJ2-5, with 8 nucleotides matching TRBD1. V shed 0 bases and J 6 bases; nucleotides not matched to a gene: 9. CDR1 and CDR2 (germline): LGHNA, YNFKEQ. The CDR3 runs to 16 residues.

The chain combines TRBV6-1 with TRBJ2-5; 9 bases are a match to TRBD1. The V segment lost 6 bases and the J segment 4 bases; nucleotides outside the gene matches: 3. The CDR3 spans 13 residues. Germline V lookup: CDR1 MNHNS, CDR2 SASEGT. The CDR3 is CASSRGQGETQYF. The CDR3 DNA sequence: TGTGCCAGCAGCCGGGGACAGGGAGAGACCCAGTACTTC.